This T cell receptor (beta chain) was sequenced for a study of T-cell reconstitution after alpha-beta-depleted transplantation in children. Findings and limits, study-wide: T-cell counts and diversity at one year following transplant were attributed mainly to newly produced T cells. From surviving recipient T cells and thymic progenitors came the high day-60 TCRbeta diversity observed in some patients. At around two months after transplant, the alpha-beta T cells were reportedly derived from several hundred expanded clones that came from non-depleted graft cells.

Unique molecular identifiers were used in preparing the TCRbeta library. TCRdb fed the PCR reads into MiXCR, producing one record per CDR3 protein. This table holds 550,000 to 600,000 distinct CDR3 sequences, under 25% found once. This clonotype was observed many times. Its antigen is unidentified. The sequence was obtained from a boy under two years old who had a stem cell transplant for acute myeloid leukemia, so the T cells may come from the graft donor. The sequenced sample was PBMCs, mostly from graft donor cells, obtained 360 days after TCRalphabeta/CD19-depleted stem cell transplant.

The CDR3 reads CSVEGVQVYNEQFF. DNA for the CDR3: TGCAGCGTTGAAGGCGTACAGGTCTACAATGAGCAGTTCTTC. This chain joins TRBV29-1 and TRBJ2-1; TRBD1 might be the D (5 bases). The ends were cut back, 1 base at V and 3 bases at J, with 10 bases in the middle. This CDR3 contains 14 residues. Germline values: CDR1 SQVTM, CDR2 ANQGSEA.